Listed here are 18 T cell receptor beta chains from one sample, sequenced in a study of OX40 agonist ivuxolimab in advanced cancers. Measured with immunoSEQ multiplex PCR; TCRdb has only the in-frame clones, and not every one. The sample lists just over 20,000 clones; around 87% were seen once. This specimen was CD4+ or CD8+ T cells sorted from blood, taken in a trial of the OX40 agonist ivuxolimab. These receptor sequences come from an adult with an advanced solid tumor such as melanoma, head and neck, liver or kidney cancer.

The CDR3 is CASSTRDRGLIVEKLFF. In DNA form, the CDR3 reads TGTGCCAGCAGTACCCGGGACAGGGGCTTGATAGTTGAAAAACTGTTTTTT. This rearrangement joins TRBV27 to TRBJ1-4; 10 bases align to TRBD1. V gave up 5 bases and J gave up 7 bases; unmatched junction bases: 13. The germline V gene has CDR1 MNHEY and CDR2 SMNVEV (reference sequence). This CDR3 spans 17 amino acids.

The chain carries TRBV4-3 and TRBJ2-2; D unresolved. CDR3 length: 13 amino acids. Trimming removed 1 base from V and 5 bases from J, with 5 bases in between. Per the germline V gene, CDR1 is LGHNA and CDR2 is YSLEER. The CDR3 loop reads CASSQVETGELFF. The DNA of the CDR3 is TGCGCCAGCAGCCAAGTTGAAACCGGGGAGCTGTTTTTT.

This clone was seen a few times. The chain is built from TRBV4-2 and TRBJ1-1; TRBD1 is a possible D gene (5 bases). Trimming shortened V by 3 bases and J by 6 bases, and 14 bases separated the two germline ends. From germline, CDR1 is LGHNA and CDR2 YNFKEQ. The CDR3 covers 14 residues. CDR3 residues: CASSQGGDLPEAFF. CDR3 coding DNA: TGTGCCAGCAGCCAGGGAGGGGATTTGCCTGAAGCTTTCTTT.

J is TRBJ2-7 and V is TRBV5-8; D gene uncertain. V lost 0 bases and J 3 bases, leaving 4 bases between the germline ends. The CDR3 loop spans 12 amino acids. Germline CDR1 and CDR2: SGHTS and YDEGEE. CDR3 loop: CASSLVIYEQYF. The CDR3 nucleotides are TGTGCCAGCAGCTTGGTTATCTACGAGCAGTACTTC.

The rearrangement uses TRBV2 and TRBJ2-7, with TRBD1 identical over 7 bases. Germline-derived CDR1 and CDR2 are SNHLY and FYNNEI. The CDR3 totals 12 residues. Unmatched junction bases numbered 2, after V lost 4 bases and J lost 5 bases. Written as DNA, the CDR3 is TGTGCCAGCAGTGGGGGACAGAACGAGCAGTACTTC. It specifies CASSGGQNEQYF.

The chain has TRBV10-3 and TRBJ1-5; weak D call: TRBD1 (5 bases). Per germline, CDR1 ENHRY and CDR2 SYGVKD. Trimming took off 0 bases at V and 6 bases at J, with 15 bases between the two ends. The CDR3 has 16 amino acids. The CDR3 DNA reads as TGTGCCATCAGTGAGTCGCGGCAGGGAGTCATTCAGCCCCAGCATTTT. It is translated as CAISESRQGVIQPQHF.

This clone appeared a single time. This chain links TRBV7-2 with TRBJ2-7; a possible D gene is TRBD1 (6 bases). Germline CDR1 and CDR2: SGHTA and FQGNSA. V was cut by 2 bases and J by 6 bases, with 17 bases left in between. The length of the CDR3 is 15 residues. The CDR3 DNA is TGTGCCAGCAGCTTAAGGGCCAGGGGAACGGGCGAGCAGTACTTC. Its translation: CASSLRARGTGEQYF.

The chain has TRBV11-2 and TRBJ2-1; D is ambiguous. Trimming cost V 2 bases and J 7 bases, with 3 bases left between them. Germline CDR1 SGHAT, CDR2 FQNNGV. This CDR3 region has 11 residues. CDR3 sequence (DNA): TGTGCCAGCAGCTTAATGAATGAGCAGTTCTTC. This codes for CASSLMNEQFF.

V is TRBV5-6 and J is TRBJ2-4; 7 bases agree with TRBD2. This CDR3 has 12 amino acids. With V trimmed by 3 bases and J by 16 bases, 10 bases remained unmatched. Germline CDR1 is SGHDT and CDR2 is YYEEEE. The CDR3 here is CASSSGGIAEYF. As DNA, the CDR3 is TGTGCCAGCAGCTCCGGGGGGATTGCCGAATACTTC.

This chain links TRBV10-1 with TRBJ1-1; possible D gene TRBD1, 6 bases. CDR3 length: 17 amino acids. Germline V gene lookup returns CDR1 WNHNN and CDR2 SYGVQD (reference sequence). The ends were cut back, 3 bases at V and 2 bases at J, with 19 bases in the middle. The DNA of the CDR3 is TGCGCCAGCAGTGATGGACTCGGACAGAATTCAAACACTGAAGCTTTCTTT. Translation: CASSDGLGQNSNTEAFF.

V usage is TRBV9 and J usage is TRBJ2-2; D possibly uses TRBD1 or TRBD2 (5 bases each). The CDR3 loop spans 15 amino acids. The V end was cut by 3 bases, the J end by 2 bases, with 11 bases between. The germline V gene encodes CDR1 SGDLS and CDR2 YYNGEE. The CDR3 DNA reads TGTGCCAGCAGCGCTAGTGGGGGTAACACCGGGGAGCTGTTTTTT. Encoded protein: CASSASGGNTGELFF.

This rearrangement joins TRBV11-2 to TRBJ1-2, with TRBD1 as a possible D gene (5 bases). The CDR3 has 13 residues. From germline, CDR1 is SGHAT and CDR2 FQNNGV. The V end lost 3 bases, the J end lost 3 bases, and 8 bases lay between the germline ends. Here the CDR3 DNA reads TGTGCCAGCAGCTTGAGGGGTTACTATGGCTACACCTTC. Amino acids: CASSLRGYYGYTF.

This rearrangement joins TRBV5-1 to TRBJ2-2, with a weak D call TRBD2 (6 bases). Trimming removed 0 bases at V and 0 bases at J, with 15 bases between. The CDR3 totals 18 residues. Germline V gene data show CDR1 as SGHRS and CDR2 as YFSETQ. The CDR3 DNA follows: TGCGCCAGCAGCTTGGAGGAGGGCGGGACTTCGAACACCGGGGAGCTGTTTTTT. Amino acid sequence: CASSLEEGGTSNTGELFF.

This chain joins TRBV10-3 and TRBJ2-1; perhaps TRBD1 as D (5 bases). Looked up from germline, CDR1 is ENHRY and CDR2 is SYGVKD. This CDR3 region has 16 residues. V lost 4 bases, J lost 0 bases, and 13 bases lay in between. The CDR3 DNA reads TGTGCCATCAGTGCCCAGACAGATAGCTCCTACAATGAGCAGTTCTTC. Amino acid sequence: CAISAQTDSSYNEQFF.

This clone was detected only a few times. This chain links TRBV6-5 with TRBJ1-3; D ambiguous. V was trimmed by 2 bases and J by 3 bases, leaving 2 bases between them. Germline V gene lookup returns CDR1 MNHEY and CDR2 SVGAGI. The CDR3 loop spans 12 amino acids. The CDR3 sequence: CASSYDGNTIYF. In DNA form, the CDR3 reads TGTGCCAGCAGTTACGATGGAAACACCATATATTTT.

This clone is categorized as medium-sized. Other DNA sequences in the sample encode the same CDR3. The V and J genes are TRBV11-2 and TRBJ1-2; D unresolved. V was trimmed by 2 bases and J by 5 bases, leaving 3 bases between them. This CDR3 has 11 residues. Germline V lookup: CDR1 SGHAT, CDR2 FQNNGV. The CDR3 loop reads CASSLTYGYTF. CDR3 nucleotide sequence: TGTGCCAGCAGCTTAACGTATGGCTACACCTTC.

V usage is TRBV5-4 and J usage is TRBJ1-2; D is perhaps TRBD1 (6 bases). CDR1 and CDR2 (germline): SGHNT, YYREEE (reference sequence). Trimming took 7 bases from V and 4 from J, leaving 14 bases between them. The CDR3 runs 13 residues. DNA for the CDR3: TGTGCCAGCGAGGCCGGGGGCGTCTATGGCTACACCTTC. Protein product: CASEAGGVYGYTF.

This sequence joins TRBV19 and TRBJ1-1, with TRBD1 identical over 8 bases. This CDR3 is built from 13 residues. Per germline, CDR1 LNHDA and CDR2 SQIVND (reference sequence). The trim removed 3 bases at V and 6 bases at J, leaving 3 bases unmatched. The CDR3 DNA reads TGTGCCAGTAGTATCCCAGGGGGCCCTGAAGCTTTCTTT. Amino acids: CASSIPGGPEAFF. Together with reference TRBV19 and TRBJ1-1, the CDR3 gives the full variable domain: DGGITQSPKYLFRKEGQNVTLSCEQNLNHDAMYWYRQDPGQGLRLIYYSQIVNDFQKGDIAEGYSVSREKKESFPLTVTSAQKNPTAFYLCASSIPGGPEAFFGQGTRLTVV.